This T cell receptor beta chain came from a study of post-analysis software for immune sequencing data. V was cut by 2 bases and J by 13 bases, with 18 bases left in between. CDR1 is SGHTA, CDR2 FQGNSA, per germline. The CDR3 loop spans 14 amino acids. Remarks on this clonotype: What it binds is not known.

General study points: The normalized Chao1 diversity of multiple sclerosis patients was significantly lower than that of controls. By F measure, samples from a shared preparation batch strongly co-clustered. Roughly five TRBV segments appeared more often in patients than in controls, and TRBV5-6, TRBV5-1 and TRBV20-1 were among these.

Unique molecular identifiers featured in each of the TCR beta cDNA libraries. Roughly 470,000 cDNA molecules came from around 1 to 10 million T cells. TCRdb recomputed calls from the PCR reads with MiXCR, one row per CDR3 protein. The data contain 450,000 to 650,000 distinct CDR3 sequences, about 40% of them singletons. The chain is built from TRBV7-2 and TRBJ2-1; unclear D gene. The sample taken for sequencing was blood. This sequence originates from a girl between 5 and 17 years old with multiple sclerosis. CDR3 nucleotides: TGTGCCAGCAGCTTACTCGGCCCGGGTCCACGACAGTTCTTC. Translated: CASSLLGPGPRQFF.